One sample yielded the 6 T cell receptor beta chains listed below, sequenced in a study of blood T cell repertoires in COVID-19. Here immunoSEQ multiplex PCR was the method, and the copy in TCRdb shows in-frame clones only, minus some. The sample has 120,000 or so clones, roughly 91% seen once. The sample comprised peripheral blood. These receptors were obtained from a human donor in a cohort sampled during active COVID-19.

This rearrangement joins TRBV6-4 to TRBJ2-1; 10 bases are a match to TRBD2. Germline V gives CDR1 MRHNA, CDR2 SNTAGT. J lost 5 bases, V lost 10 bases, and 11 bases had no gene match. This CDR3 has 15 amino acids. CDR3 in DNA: TGTGCCACCGAAACATCAGCGGGGGGGAACAATGAGCAGTTCTTC. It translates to CATETSAGGNNEQFF.

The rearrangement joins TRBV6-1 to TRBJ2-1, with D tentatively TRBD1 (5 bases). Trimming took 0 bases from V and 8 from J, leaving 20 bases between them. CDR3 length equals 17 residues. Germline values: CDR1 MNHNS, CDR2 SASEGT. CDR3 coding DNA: TGTGCCAGCAGTGAAGCATACCAGGGCAGGGCAAATTATGAGCAGTTCTTC. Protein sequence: CASSEAYQGRANYEQFF.

The CDR3 is CASSSASQAFF. As DNA, the CDR3 is TGTGCCAGCAGCTCCGCGTCACAAGCTTTCTTT. This chain uses TRBV5-6 with TRBJ1-1; D is ambiguous. Trimming took off 3 bases at V and 9 bases at J, with 9 bases between the two ends. Germline CDR1 and CDR2: SGHDT and YYEEEE. CDR3 length equals 11 residues.

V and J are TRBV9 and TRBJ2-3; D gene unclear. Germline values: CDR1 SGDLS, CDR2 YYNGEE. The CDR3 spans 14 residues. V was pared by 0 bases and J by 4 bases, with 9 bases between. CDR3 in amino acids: CASSVDPTADTQYF. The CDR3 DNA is TGTGCCAGCAGCGTAGATCCTACTGCAGATACGCAGTATTTT. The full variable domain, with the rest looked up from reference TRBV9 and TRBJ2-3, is DSGVTQTPKHLITATGQRVTLRCSPRSGDLSVYWYQQSLDQGLQFLIQYYNGEERAKGNILERFSAQQFPDLHSELNLSSLELGDSALYFCASSVDPTADTQYFGPGTRLTVL.

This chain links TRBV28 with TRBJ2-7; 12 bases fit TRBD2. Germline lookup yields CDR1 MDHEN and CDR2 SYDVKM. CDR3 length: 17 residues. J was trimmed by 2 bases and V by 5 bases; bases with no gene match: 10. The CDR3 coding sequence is TGTGCCAGCAGTAGAACCGGGACTAGCGGGCCGACCTACGAGCAGTACTTC. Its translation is CASSRTGTSGPTYEQYF.

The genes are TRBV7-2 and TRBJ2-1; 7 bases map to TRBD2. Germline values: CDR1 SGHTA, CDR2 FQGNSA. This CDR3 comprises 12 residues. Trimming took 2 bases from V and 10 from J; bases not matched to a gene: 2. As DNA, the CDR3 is TGTGCCAGCAGCTTACAGCGGGGAGAGCAGTTCTTC. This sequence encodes CASSLQRGEQFF.